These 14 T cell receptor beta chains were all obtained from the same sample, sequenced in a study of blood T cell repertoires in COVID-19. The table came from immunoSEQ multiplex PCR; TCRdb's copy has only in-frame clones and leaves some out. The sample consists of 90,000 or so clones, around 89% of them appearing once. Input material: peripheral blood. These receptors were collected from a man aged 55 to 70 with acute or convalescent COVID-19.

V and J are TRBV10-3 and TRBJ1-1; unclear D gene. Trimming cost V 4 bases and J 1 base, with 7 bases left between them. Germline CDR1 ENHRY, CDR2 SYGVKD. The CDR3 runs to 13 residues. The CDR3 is CAISVAGNTEAFF. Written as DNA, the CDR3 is TGTGCCATCAGTGTGGCGGGGAACACTGAAGCTTTCTTT.

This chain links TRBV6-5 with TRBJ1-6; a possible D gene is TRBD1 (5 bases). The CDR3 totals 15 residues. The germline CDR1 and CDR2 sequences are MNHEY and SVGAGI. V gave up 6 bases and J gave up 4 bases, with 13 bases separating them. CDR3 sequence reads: CASSFSQGYNSPLHF. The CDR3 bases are TGTGCCAGCAGCTTCAGCCAGGGTTATAATTCACCCCTCCACTTT.

The CDR3 loop reads CASSERQGTSYGYTF. CDR3 nucleotide sequence: TGTGCCAGCAGTGAGCGACAGGGGACCTCCTATGGCTACACCTTC. The chain couples TRBV6-1 to TRBJ1-2, with 8 bases lining up with TRBD1. CDR3 length: 15 amino acids. Germline V gene lookup returns CDR1 MNHNS and CDR2 SASEGT. The V gene end was trimmed by 3 bases and the J gene end by 4 bases; junction bases not matched to a gene: 7.

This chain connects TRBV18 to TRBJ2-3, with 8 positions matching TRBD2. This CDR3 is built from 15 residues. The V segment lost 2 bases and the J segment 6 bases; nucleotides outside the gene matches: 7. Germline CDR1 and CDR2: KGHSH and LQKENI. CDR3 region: CASSPAGLVADTQYF. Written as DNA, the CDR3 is TGTGCCAGCTCACCAGCGGGACTAGTAGCTGATACGCAGTATTTT.

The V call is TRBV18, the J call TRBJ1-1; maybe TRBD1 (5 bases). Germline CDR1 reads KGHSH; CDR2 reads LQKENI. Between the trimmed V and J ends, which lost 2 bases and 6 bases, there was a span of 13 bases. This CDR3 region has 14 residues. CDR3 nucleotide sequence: TGTGCCAGCTCACCAGGGGCCAGGGATTCTGAAGCTTTCTTT. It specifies CASSPGARDSEAFF.

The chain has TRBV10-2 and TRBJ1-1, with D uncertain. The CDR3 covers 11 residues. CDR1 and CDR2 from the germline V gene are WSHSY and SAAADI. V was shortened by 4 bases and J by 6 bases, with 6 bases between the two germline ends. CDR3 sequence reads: CASSGLSEAFF. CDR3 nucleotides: TGCGCCAGCAGTGGTCTCTCTGAAGCTTTCTTT.

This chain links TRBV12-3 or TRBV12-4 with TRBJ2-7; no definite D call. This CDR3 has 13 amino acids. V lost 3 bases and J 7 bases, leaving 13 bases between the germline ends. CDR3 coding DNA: TGTGCCAGCAGTTTTTTCGACACCGAGGAGCAGTACTTC. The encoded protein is CASSFFDTEEQYF.

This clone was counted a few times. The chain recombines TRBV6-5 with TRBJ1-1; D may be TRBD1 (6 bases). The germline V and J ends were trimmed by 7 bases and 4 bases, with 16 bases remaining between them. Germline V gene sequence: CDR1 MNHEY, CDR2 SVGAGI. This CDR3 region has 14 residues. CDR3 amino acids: CASTEWAGATEAFF. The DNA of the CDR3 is TGTGCCAGCACCGAATGGGCAGGGGCCACTGAAGCTTTCTTT.

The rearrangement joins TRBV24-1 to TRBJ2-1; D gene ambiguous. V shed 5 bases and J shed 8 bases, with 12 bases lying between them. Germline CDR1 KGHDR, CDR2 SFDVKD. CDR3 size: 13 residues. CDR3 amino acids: CATSAPRPHEQFF. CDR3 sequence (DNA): TGTGCCACCAGTGCCCCGAGGCCCCATGAGCAGTTCTTC.

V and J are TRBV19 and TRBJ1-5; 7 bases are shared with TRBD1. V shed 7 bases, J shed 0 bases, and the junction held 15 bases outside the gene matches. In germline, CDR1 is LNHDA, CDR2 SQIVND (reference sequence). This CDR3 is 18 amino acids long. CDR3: CASTGTVATFYSNQPQHF. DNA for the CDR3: TGTGCCAGTACCGGGACAGTTGCGACCTTTTATAGCAATCAGCCCCAGCATTTT.

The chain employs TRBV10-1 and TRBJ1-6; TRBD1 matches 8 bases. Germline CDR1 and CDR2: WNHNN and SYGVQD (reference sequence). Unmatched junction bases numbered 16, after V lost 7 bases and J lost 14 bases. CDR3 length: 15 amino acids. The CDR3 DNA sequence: TGCGCCAGCACCAGAGTTACAGGGGGAGTTGACACCCTCCACTTT. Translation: CASTRVTGGVDTLHF.

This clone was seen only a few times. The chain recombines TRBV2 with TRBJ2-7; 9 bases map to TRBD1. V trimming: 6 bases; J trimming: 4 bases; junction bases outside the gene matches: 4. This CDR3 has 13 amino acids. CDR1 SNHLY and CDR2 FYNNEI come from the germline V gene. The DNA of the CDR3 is TGTGCCAGCAGCGGACAGGGGATATACGAGCAGTACTTC. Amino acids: CASSGQGIYEQYF.

The CDR3 DNA sequence: TGTGCCACCGGGACGGGACAGGGCTCCAATCAGCCCCAGCATTTT. It specifies CATGTGQGSNQPQHF. The V and J genes are TRBV24-1 and TRBJ1-5, with 9 bases matching TRBD1. Trimming cost V 9 bases and J 3 bases; bases outside gene matches: 8. Germline loops: CDR1 KGHDR, CDR2 SFDVKD. The CDR3 consists of 15 residues.

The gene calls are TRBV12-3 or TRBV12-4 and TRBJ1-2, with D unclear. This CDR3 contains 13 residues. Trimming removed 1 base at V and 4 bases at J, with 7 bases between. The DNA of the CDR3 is TGTGCCAGCAGTTTAGACCTATTCTATGGCTACACCTTC. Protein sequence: CASSLDLFYGYTF.